The sequence of this T cell receptor beta chain was determined in a study of T cell responses to AZD1222 COVID-19 vaccine. Whole-study findings and limits: The reported proportion of spike-specific TCRs targeting unmutated variant regions was nearly half. It was only a handful of AZD1222 recipients who were seropositive at baseline.

V lost 6 bases and J lost 4, with 13 bases in between. The CDR3 runs to 14 residues. Per germline, CDR1 KGHSH and CDR2 LQKENI. In regard to this clone: Its specificity is not known.

The table came from immunoSEQ multiplex PCR; TCRdb's copy has only in-frame clones and leaves some out. Of fewer than 120,000 clones in the sample, roughly 90% are singletons; the top ten hold more than 2%. The TCR sequence derives from an adult who received the AZD1222 COVID-19 vaccine. V is TRBV18 and J is TRBJ1-5; tentative D call: TRBD1 (5 bases). The sequences come from peripheral blood, collected 28 days after the second AZD1222 dose. The CDR3 sequence is CASSSTASNQPQHF. The CDR3 DNA is TGTGCCAGCTCCTCGACAGCCTCAAATCAGCCCCAGCATTTT.